These T cell receptor beta chains were read from a single sample in a study of regulatory T cells in long-lasting Graves disease. Each CDR3 protein is one row after TCRdb ran MiXCR on the multiplex PCR reads. The sample records approximately 400,000 distinct CDR3 sequences, approximately 15% being singletons. Separately, the same data were catalogued under a study of T cells in Graves' hyperthyroidism and ophthalmopathy.

The sample in question was peripheral blood mononuclear cells (PBMCs), obtained at new diagnosis, from a patient treated with antithyroid drugs. These receptors came from a young woman with Graves disease. Each CDR3 is given with its conserved first and last residue. D genes are given only for firm matches. The size entry is marked missing in some rows and otherwise reads once, few, many or a size class.

CASSSPGTDTQYF,TGTGCCAGCAGTTCCCCCGGCACAGATACGCAGTATTTT,TRBV28,TRBJ2-3,NA,many
CASSEVGERTYGYTF,TGTGCCAGCAGTGAAGTAGGGGAGCGTACCTATGGCTACACCTTC,TRBV6-1,TRBJ1-2,NA,many
CASSVGGELFRWSNQPQHF,TGTGCCAGTAGTGTAGGGGGCGAATTGTTTCGTTGGAGCAATCAGCCCCAGCATTTT,TRBV19,TRBJ1-5,TRBD1,few
CASSLGIPEGTDTQYF,TGTGCCAGCTCGTTGGGCATACCGGAAGGCACAGATACGCAGTATTTT,TRBV7-6,TRBJ2-3,NA,NA
CASSLGQGRQPQHF,TGTGCCAGCAGCTTAGGGCAGGGCAGGCAGCCCCAGCATTTT,TRBV11-2,TRBJ1-5,NA,many
CASSSPRGQGTGETQYF,TGTGCCAGCAGTTCTCCCCGGGGACAGGGCACGGGAGAGACCCAGTACTTC,TRBV28,TRBJ2-5,TRBD1,many
CASRPSGSADTQYF,TGTGCCAGCAGACCGAGCGGGAGTGCAGATACGCAGTATTTT,TRBV12-3/TRBV12-4,TRBJ2-3,TRBD2,many
CASSQGDSYNEQFF,TGTGCCAGCAGCCAAGGGGACAGTTACAATGAGCAGTTCTTC,TRBV4-2,TRBJ2-1,TRBD1,many
CASSVRGPTDTQYF,TGTGCCAGTAGTGTTCGGGGGCCCACAGATACGCAGTATTTT,TRBV19,TRBJ2-3,NA,NA
CASSQTSGGNTGELFF,TGCGCCAGCAGCCAAACTAGCGGGGGGAACACCGGGGAGCTGTTTTTT,TRBV4-1,TRBJ2-2,TRBD2,NA
CAGDGTGTEAFF,TGTGCCGGCGATGGAACGGGCACTGAAGCTTTCTTT,TRBV30,TRBJ1-1,NA,many
CASSLEGTGKREQFF,TGTGCCAGCAGCTTGGAGGGGACAGGTAAACGTGAGCAGTTCTTC,TRBV7-2,TRBJ2-1,TRBD1,many
CASSLTNRGLSTDTQYF,TGTGCCAGCAGCTTAACTAACCGTGGTTTAAGCACAGATACGCAGTATTTT,TRBV7-3,TRBJ2-3,NA,many
CASSFRTGEGKLLF,TGCGCCAGCAGCTTCCGGACAGGGGAGGGAAAACTGCTTTTT,TRBV5-1,TRBJ1-4,TRBD1,NA
CSAAWADPDTEAFF,TGCAGTGCGGCGTGGGCTGACCCGGACACTGAAGCTTTCTTT,TRBV20-1,TRBJ1-1,NA,NA
CASSPHRVGEQYF,TGTGCCAGCAGCCCTCACAGGGTGGGTGAGCAGTACTTC,TRBV3-1,TRBJ2-7,NA,many
CASSLSPGLANTGELFF,TGTGCCAGCAGCTTATCTCCGGGACTAGCGAACACCGGGGAGCTGTTTTTT,TRBV5-5,TRBJ2-2,TRBD2,NA
CSALTSGRRTDTQYF,TGCAGTGCCCTCACTAGCGGGAGGCGCACAGATACGCAGTATTTT,TRBV20-1,TRBJ2-3,TRBD2,NA
CASSSGSLGGNF,TGTGCCAGCAGTTCAGGCAGCCTAGGGGGGAATTTC,TRBV28,TRBJ2-1,NA,NA
CASRSSGTAYSNQPQHF,TGTGCCAGCAGATCATCCGGGACAGCTTATAGCAATCAGCCCCAGCATTTT,TRBV6-1,TRBJ1-5,TRBD1,many
CATLADKRNTDTQYF,TGTGCCACCTTAGCCGACAAAAGGAACACAGATACGCAGTATTTT,TRBV19,TRBJ2-3,NA,few
CASSPQQGANTGELFF,TGTGCCAGCTCACCACAGCAGGGAGCGAACACCGGGGAGCTGTTTTTT,TRBV18,TRBJ2-2,NA,many
CASSQDPGAGVSSYNEQFF,TGTGCCAGCAGCCAAGATCCGGGGGCGGGGGTAAGCTCCTACAATGAGCAGTTCTTC,TRBV3-1,TRBJ2-1,NA,many
CASSPILQGIGSYGYTF,TGTGCCAGCAGCCCGATACTACAGGGTATTGGTTCCTATGGCTACACCTTC,TRBV14,TRBJ1-2,NA,NA
CASSQVGAGTDTQYF,TGTGCCAGCAGCCAAGTCGGGGCAGGGACGGATACGCAGTATTTT,TRBV3-1,TRBJ2-3,NA,many
CASSDWTDLNEKLFF,TGTGCCAGCAGTGACTGGACGGACTTGAATGAAAAACTGTTTTTT,TRBV25-1,TRBJ1-4,NA,few
CASSMAPTGSSYNEQFF,TGTGCCAGTAGTATGGCCCCTACAGGGAGCTCCTACAATGAGCAGTTCTTC,TRBV19,TRBJ2-1,NA,many
CASSQGLAAGYEQYF,TGTGCCAGCAGCCAGGGACTAGCGGCCGGGTACGAGCAGTACTTC,TRBV14,TRBJ2-7,TRBD2,NA
CASSSSDRGISYF,TGTGCCAGCAGCTCGTCGGATAGGGGAATATCGTACTTC,TRBV5-4,TRBJ2-7,NA,many
CAWSLGGEQYF,TGTGCCTGGAGCCTGGGCGGCGAGCAGTACTTC,TRBV30,TRBJ2-7,NA,NA
CASSEGTSGSSLGETQYF,TGTGCCAGCAGTGAAGGGACGAGCGGGAGTAGTCTCGGAGAGACCCAGTACTTC,TRBV2,TRBJ2-5,TRBD2,many
CAWGGDTDTQYF,TGTGCCTGGGGAGGGGACACAGATACGCAGTATTTT,TRBV30,TRBJ2-3,NA,many
CSARFTGIPSSYNSPLHF,TGCAGTGCTAGATTCACCGGGATCCCGAGCTCCTATAATTCACCCCTCCACTTT,TRBV20-1,TRBJ1-6,NA,NA
CASSPPIGYF,TGTGCCAGCAGCCCCCCTATTGGGTATTTT,TRBV7-9,TRBJ2-3,NA,many
CASNLSPGDQETQYF,TGTGCCAGCAACCTCAGTCCGGGAGACCAAGAGACCCAGTACTTC,TRBV6-1,TRBJ2-5,NA,many
CSVEVFGSYEQYF,TGCAGCGTTGAAGTTTTTGGCTCCTACGAGCAGTACTTC,TRBV29-1,TRBJ2-7,NA,few